The sequence of this T cell receptor (beta chain) was determined in a study of response to subunit inactivated influenza vaccine. The CDR3 length is 15 residues. Trimming left V 0 bases short and J 6 bases short, with 11 bases between. Germline V gives CDR1 SEHNR, CDR2 FQNEAQ (reference sequence). Study conclusions and caveats: Each seasonal flu vaccination may recruit only limited new T cells, authors suggested.

TCRdb processed the RT-PCR reads anew with MiXCR; each CDR3 protein has one entry. Of hundreds of thousands of distinct CDR3 sequences listed, around 15% are singletons. A remark on this clonotype: The antigen is unknown.

V and J are TRBV7-9 and TRBJ2-2, with D maybe TRBD2 (5 bases). The specimen comprised PBMCs from blood, sampled 14 days before vaccination. The source of this sequence is a man aged 50-60 years who received an inactivated influenza vaccine. The CDR3 sequence: CASSLAGVYAGELFF. CDR3 in DNA: TGTGCCAGCAGCTTAGCGGGAGTTTATGCCGGGGAGCTGTTTTTT.